Listed here are 30 T cell receptor beta chains from one sample, sequenced in a study of spatial heterogeneity in lung cancer. TCRdb re-derived calls from the 5' RACE reads in MiXCR, one entry per CDR3 protein. The sample records about 15,000 distinct CDR3 sequences, roughly 3.6% being singletons. Sample time point: sample taken at primary tumor resection. Sequencing used normal lung tissue next to the tumor, obtained at surgery. These receptors came from a male donor with early-stage non-small cell lung cancer.

This clonotype was seen at least ten times. For a library built for alpha chains, this beta chain is a stray read; little rests on its size. The chain is built from TRBV3-1 and TRBJ2-3, with D perhaps TRBD2 (6 bases). Trimming pared 6 bases from V and 4 bases from J, leaving 17 bases between. Germline V gene sequence: CDR1 LGHDT, CDR2 YNNKEL (reference sequence). This CDR3 has 15 residues. CDR3 in DNA: TGTGCCAGCAGACCGGGGGACGGTTTGGCAGATACGCAGTATTTT. Protein sequence: CASRPGDGLADTQYF.

This clonotype showed up many times. This beta chain lies outside the target of a library built for alpha chains; its clone size means little. The chain is built from TRBV7-9 and TRBJ1-4, with TRBD1 matching over 7 bases. Per germline, CDR1 SEHNR and CDR2 FQNEAQ (reference sequence). This CDR3 region has 14 residues. V trimming: 5 bases; J trimming: 2 bases; junction bases outside the gene matches: 2. CDR3 residues: CASSKGQTNEKLFF. CDR3 nucleotide sequence: TGTGCCAGCAGCAAGGGACAGACTAATGAAAAACTGTTTTTT.

This clonotype was seen at least ten times. This beta chain is an off-target read within a library intended for alpha chains, so its frequency means little. The chain has TRBV25-1 and TRBJ2-1, with 14 bases aligning to TRBD2. V lost 6 bases to trimming and J lost 6 bases; unmatched junction nucleotides: 4. This CDR3 is built from 15 residues. Germline V gene data show CDR1 as MGHDK and CDR2 as SYGVNS. CDR3 loop: CASSKTSGRANEQFF. The CDR3 coding sequence is TGTGCCAGCAGCAAGACTAGCGGGAGGGCCAATGAGCAGTTCTTC.

This clonotype was picked up many times. Since the library was made to target alpha chains, this beta chain is a stray read and its abundance is not meaningful. This sequence joins TRBV7-9 and TRBJ2-3; 8 positions match TRBD1. CDR1 and CDR2 (germline): SEHNR, FQNEAQ (reference sequence). V lost 6 bases, J lost 2 bases, and 13 bases stayed unmatched. This CDR3 has 17 residues. CDR3 protein: CASSPFPGTGLTDTQYF. The CDR3, as DNA: TGTGCCAGCAGTCCGTTCCCGGGGACAGGCCTCACAGATACGCAGTATTTT.

This clonotype was seen ten or more times. This beta chain represents an off-target read in a library built for alpha chains; its size is of limited meaning. The rearrangement links TRBV20-1 to TRBJ1-4, with 9 bases lining up with TRBD1. The CDR3 has 13 amino acids. CDR1 is DFQATT and CDR2 is SNEGSKA in the germline V gene (reference sequence). V shed 6 bases, J shed 6 bases, and the junction held 5 bases outside the gene matches. The CDR3 here is CSAQTGGHEKLFF. CDR3 nucleotide sequence: TGCAGTGCACAAACAGGGGGCCATGAAAAACTGTTTTTT.

In this sample, this clonotype turned up many times. As an off-target read in a library built for alpha chains, this beta chain has a frequency of little significance. This rearrangement joins TRBV29-1 to TRBJ2-2; TRBD1 matches 8 bases. The CDR3 is 14 residues long. The V gene end was trimmed by 5 bases and the J gene end by 0 bases; junction bases not matched to a gene: 2. Germline CDR1 is SQVTM and CDR2 is ANQGSEA. CDR3 DNA: TGCAGCGTTAGACAGGGGACGAACACCGGGGAGCTGTTTTTT. Its translation: CSVRQGTNTGELFF.

This clonotype was seen repeatedly, ten times or more. Because this beta chain is a stray read in a library intended to capture alpha chains, its abundance should not be given much weight. The chain joins TRBV3-1 to TRBJ1-5; TRBD1 matches 10 bases. V lost 8 bases and J lost 5; bases outside the gene matches: 6. This CDR3 contains 14 residues. Per germline, CDR1 LGHDT and CDR2 YNNKEL (reference sequence). The DNA of the CDR3 is TGTGCCAGCTCGCGACAGGGGGCCCATCAGCCCCAGCATTTT. It translates to CASSRQGAHQPQHF.

This clonotype was detected ten times or more. The library was designed around alpha chains, so this beta chain is a stray read whose abundance carries little weight. This rearrangement joins TRBV28 to TRBJ1-2; D unclear. This CDR3 region has 12 residues. Trimming stripped 2 bases from V and 1 base from J, with 2 bases between. Germline V gene data show CDR1 as MDHEN and CDR2 as SYDVKM. The CDR3, as DNA: TGTGCCAGCAGTTTAGTTAACTATGGCTACACCTTC. It yields the protein CASSLVNYGYTF.

This clonotype was seen many times. In a library made to pick up alpha chains, this beta chain is a stray read with a size that means little. DNA of the CDR3: TGCAGCGTTGATCTTGGGAGTGGTTACGAGCAGTACTTC. Translating it yields CSVDLGSGYEQYF. This chain connects TRBV29-1 to TRBJ2-7, with D tentatively TRBD2 (5 bases). The CDR3 totals 13 residues. Germline V gene lookup returns CDR1 SQVTM and CDR2 ANQGSEA. The V gene lost 3 bases and the J gene lost 4 bases, with 13 bases spanning the gap.

Note on this clonotype: This beta chain came through as a stray read in a library set up for alpha chains, and its size says little. The J gene is TRBJ1-2, the V gene TRBV20-1; D gene uncertain. From germline, CDR1 is DFQATT and CDR2 SNEGSKA (reference sequence). Trimming cost V 2 bases and J 7 bases, with 20 bases left between them. The CDR3 length is 15 residues. CDR3 nucleotide sequence: TGCAGTGCTAGACCAACGGACTCACATTGGGCTGGCTACACCTTC. This gives the protein CSARPTDSHWAGYTF.

This clonotype was picked up many times. This beta chain is a stray sequence in a library constructed for alpha chains; its clone size is not meaningful. The rearrangement links TRBV6-6 to TRBJ2-7; weak D call: TRBD2 (5 bases). The CDR3 length is 12 residues. Germline V gene sequence: CDR1 MNHNY, CDR2 SVGAGI (reference sequence). V lost 3 bases to trimming and J lost 5 bases, with 8 bases between them. The CDR3 sequence is CASSYQRNEQYF. The CDR3 bases are TGTGCCAGCAGTTATCAGCGGAACGAGCAGTACTTC.

The table lists this clonotype with many counts. This beta chain appears as a stray read in a library generated for alpha chains; its size is not informative. The J gene is TRBJ2-3, the V gene TRBV6-1, with a tentative D call TRBD2 (5 bases). The CDR3 runs to 14 residues. The V and J ends lost 5 bases and 2 bases respectively, with 11 bases between them. Germline V lookup: CDR1 MNHNS, CDR2 SASEGT. Here the CDR3 reads CASSLTRHTDTQYF. For the CDR3, the DNA is TGTGCCAGCAGTCTCACTAGACACACAGATACGCAGTATTTT.

Many counts were recorded for this clonotype. This beta chain appears as a stray read in a library generated for alpha chains; its size is not informative. The J gene is TRBJ2-1, the V gene TRBV29-1; D remains unclear. This CDR3 comprises 12 residues. The germline gives CDR1 SQVTM, CDR2 ANQGSEA. Trimming left V 4 bases short and J 9 bases short, with 13 bases between. The CDR3 region is CSVVGGGGEQFF. The CDR3 DNA sequence: TGCAGCGTTGTCGGCGGTGGCGGTGAGCAGTTCTTC.

This clonotype appeared many times. In a library made to pick up alpha chains, this beta chain is a stray read with a size that means little. The chain employs TRBV9 and TRBJ1-1; 10 positions match TRBD1. J was trimmed by 4 bases and V by 3 bases; bases with no gene match: 9. The CDR3 is made up of 16 amino acids. From germline, CDR1 is SGDLS and CDR2 YYNGEE. The CDR3 DNA follows: TGTGCCAGCAGCGCCGGGACAGGGGATTGGAGCACTGAAGCTTTCTTT. Residues: CASSAGTGDWSTEAFF.

In its sample, this clonotype was seen many times. As an off-target read in a library built for alpha chains, this beta chain has a frequency of little significance. V is TRBV23-1 and J is TRBJ1-5; 7 bases are shared with TRBD1. TRBV23-1 is given ORF status, its function remaining uncertain. The CDR3 runs to 16 residues. The V and J ends lost 4 bases and 2 bases, in that order; junction bases with no gene match: 8. The CDR3 spells CASSRKDREGNQPQHF. In DNA, the CDR3 is TGCGCCAGCAGTCGGAAAGACAGGGAAGGCAATCAGCCCCAGCATTTT.

This clonotype showed up many times. The size of this beta chain means little, since it is a stray read in a library made for alpha chains. The chain combines TRBV6-5 with TRBJ2-1; TRBD1 is a possible D gene (6 bases). The CDR3 length is 15 residues. Germline V CDR1 and CDR2: MNHEY, SVGAGI. V lost 0 bases to trimming and J lost 9 bases, with 15 bases between them. CDR3 DNA: TGTGCCAGCAGTTACTCGGGGCCAGGGGTGGGTGAGCAGTTCTTC. Its protein is CASSYSGPGVGEQFF.

This clonotype ranks as medium-sized. This beta chain is an unintended read in a library built for alpha chains; its size means little. The V and J genes are TRBV6-6 and TRBJ1-2; D is perhaps TRBD1 (5 bases). V lost 3 bases and J 1 base, leaving 9 bases between the germline ends. CDR1 and CDR2 from the germline V gene are MNHNY and SVGAGI (reference sequence). The length of the CDR3 is 14 residues. The CDR3: CASSYRQGNYGYTF. CDR3 sequence (DNA): TGTGCCAGCAGTTATCGTCAGGGTAACTATGGCTACACCTTC.

This clonotype has at least ten counts. Since it is a stray read in a library aimed at alpha chains, this beta chain has a size that is not meaningful. This chain uses TRBV5-1 with TRBJ1-3; D perhaps matches TRBD1 (5 bases). Germline V CDR1 and CDR2: SGHRS, YFSETQ. The CDR3 contains 16 residues. The V end was cut by 4 bases, the J end by 4 bases, with 18 bases between. CDR3 bases: TGCGCCAGCAGCGGAGGGACCGCTCAGGGCGGAAACACCATATATTTT. Translated, it gives CASSGGTAQGGNTIYF. Combining the CDR3 with reference TRBV5-1 and TRBJ1-3 gives the whole variable domain KAGVTQTPRYLIKTRGQQVTLSCSPISGHRSVSWYQQTPGQGLQFLFEYFSETQRNKGNFPGRFSGRQFSNSRSEMNVSTLELGDSALYLCASSGGTAQGGNTIYFGEGSWLTVV.

This clonotype was counted ten times or more. As an off-target read in a library built for alpha chains, this beta chain has a frequency of little significance. The chain recombines TRBV29-1 with TRBJ2-7; D uncertain. Trimming shortened V by 2 bases and J by 7 bases, and 15 bases separated the two germline ends. CDR3 length: 13 residues. Germline-derived CDR1 and CDR2 are SQVTM and ANQGSEA. The CDR3 DNA sequence: TGCAGCGTTGAAAGTGACGTGCTTGGGGAGCAGTACTTC. Amino acids: CSVESDVLGEQYF.

This clonotype has ten or more counts. Found in a library prepared for alpha chains, this beta chain is an off-target read, and its abundance has little meaning. J is TRBJ2-3 and V is TRBV5-1; TRBD2 matches at 10 bases. The V segment lost 4 bases and the J segment 5 bases; nucleotides outside the gene matches: 7. The CDR3 is 15 amino acids. Per the germline V gene, CDR1 is SGHRS and CDR2 is YFSETQ. CDR3 residues: CASSPASGSGDTQYF. For the CDR3, the DNA is TGCGCCAGCAGCCCGGCTAGCGGGAGTGGAGATACGCAGTATTTT.

This clonotype was picked up many times. This beta chain is a stray read from a library made for alpha chains; its abundance is not meaningful. V usage is TRBV12-3 or TRBV12-4 and J usage is TRBJ2-3; D is unresolved. The ends were cut back, 5 bases at V and 2 bases at J, with 11 bases in the middle. There are 14 residues in the CDR3. The chain's CDR3 is CASSRVPSTDTQYF. The CDR3 DNA sequence: TGTGCCAGCAGTCGGGTACCATCCACAGATACGCAGTATTTT.

In this sample, this clonotype turned up many times. Because this beta chain is a stray read in a library intended to capture alpha chains, its abundance should not be given much weight. V usage is TRBV5-1 and J usage is TRBJ2-1, with TRBD2 matching over 9 bases. The V segment lost 6 bases and the J segment 6 bases; nucleotides outside the gene matches: 4. Germline CDR1 and CDR2: SGHRS and YFSETQ. The CDR3 runs to 13 residues. The CDR3 DNA reads TGCGCCAGCACATCAGCGGGAGGCAATGAGCAGTTCTTC. Protein: CASTSAGGNEQFF.

There are many counts of this clonotype. Little can be read into the size of this beta chain, an off-target read in a library designed for alpha chains. This chain links TRBV7-9 with TRBJ2-5; possibly TRBD1 for D (6 bases). The CDR3 length is 14 residues. Germline CDR1 and CDR2: SEHNR and FQNEAQ (reference sequence). V gave up 5 bases and J gave up 1 base, with 11 bases separating them. The DNA of the CDR3 is TGTGCCAGCAGCCCACTCAGGGGCCAAGAGACCCAGTACTTC. It yields the protein CASSPLRGQETQYF.

This clonotype was counted at least ten times. The library was designed around alpha chains, so this beta chain is a stray read whose abundance carries little weight. This chain connects TRBV11-2 to TRBJ2-7; D is unclear. This CDR3 comprises 14 residues. V lost 1 base, J lost 0 bases, and 7 bases lay in between. The germline V gene has CDR1 SGHAT and CDR2 FQNNGV. The CDR3 loop is CASSLVATSYEQYF. The CDR3 DNA sequence: TGTGCCAGCAGCTTAGTGGCCACCTCCTACGAGCAGTACTTC.

This clonotype was observed many times. Because this beta chain is a stray read in a library intended to capture alpha chains, its abundance should not be given much weight. The chain uses TRBV6-1 and TRBJ2-5; D remains ambiguous. V lost 6 bases to trimming and J lost 4 bases, with 18 bases between them. Germline V lookup: CDR1 MNHNS, CDR2 SASEGT. The CDR3 runs to 15 residues. The CDR3 here is CASRDRFEATETQYF. The CDR3 bases are TGTGCCAGCAGGGACCGCTTTGAGGCTACAGAGACCCAGTACTTC.

This clonotype appeared many times. In a library made to pick up alpha chains, this beta chain is a stray read with a size that means little. This chain uses TRBV28 with TRBJ2-7, with a tentative D call TRBD1 (6 bases). V lost 6 bases and J 1 base, leaving 16 bases between the germline ends. Germline CDR1 MDHEN, CDR2 SYDVKM. This CDR3 has 15 residues. Here the CDR3 DNA reads TGTGCCAGCAGCAATATTGGGCAGGGGTCCTACGAGCAGTACTTC. Amino acid sequence: CASSNIGQGSYEQYF.

This clonotype came up many times. This beta chain appears as a stray read in a library generated for alpha chains; its size is not informative. The chain is built from TRBV4-3 and TRBJ2-2; unclear D gene. The CDR3 is made up of 13 amino acids. The V gene's germline CDR1 is LGHNA and CDR2 YSLEER. Between the trimmed V and J ends, which lost 4 bases and 1 base, there was a span of 4 bases. The CDR3: CASSRENTGELFF. CDR3 coding DNA: TGCGCCAGCAGCCGAGAGAACACCGGGGAGCTGTTTTTT.

In this sample, this clonotype turned up many times. A library made for alpha chains picked up this beta chain off target, so its size means little. This sequence joins TRBV6-5 and TRBJ1-4; D remains unclear. This CDR3 region has 19 residues. V was shortened by 2 bases and J by 8 bases, with 27 bases between the two germline ends. CDR1 and CDR2 (germline): MNHEY, SVGAGI. CDR3: CASSYGYPSLGSGKEKLFF. For the CDR3, the DNA is TGTGCCAGCAGTTACGGGTACCCTTCTCTGGGAAGTGGAAAGGAAAAACTGTTTTTT.

Details on this clonotype: Being off target in a library aimed at alpha chains, this beta chain has a size of little meaning. V is TRBV7-9 and J is TRBJ2-3; D call uncertain. The CDR3 extends over 12 amino acids. V lost 4 bases and J lost 4, with 6 bases in between. Germline V gene data show CDR1 as SEHNR and CDR2 as FQNEAQ (reference sequence). The CDR3 DNA reads as TGTGCCAGCAGCTCACGTCCAGATACGCAGTATTTT. It translates to CASSSRPDTQYF.

This clonotype was counted ten times or more. Being off target in a library aimed at alpha chains, this beta chain has a size of little meaning. CDR3 in amino acids: CASSRGTASRADTQYF. The CDR3 DNA follows: TGTGCCAGCAGCAGAGGGACGGCCAGCCGCGCAGATACGCAGTATTTT. The chain carries TRBV7-8 and TRBJ2-3, with D tentatively TRBD1 or TRBD2 (5 bases each). V dropped 5 bases and J dropped 4 bases, with 19 bases sitting between them. Germline CDR1 and CDR2: SGHVS and FQNEAQ. This CDR3 region has 16 residues.